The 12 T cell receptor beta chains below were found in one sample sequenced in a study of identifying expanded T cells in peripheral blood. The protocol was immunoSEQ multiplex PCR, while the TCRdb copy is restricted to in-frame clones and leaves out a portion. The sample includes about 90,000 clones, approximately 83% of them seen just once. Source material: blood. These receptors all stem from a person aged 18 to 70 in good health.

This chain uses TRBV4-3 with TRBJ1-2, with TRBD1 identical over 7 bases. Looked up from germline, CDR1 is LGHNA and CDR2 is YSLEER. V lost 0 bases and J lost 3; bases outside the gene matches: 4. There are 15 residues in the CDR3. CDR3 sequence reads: CASSQELGGHYGYTF. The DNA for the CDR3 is TGCGCCAGCAGCCAAGAGTTAGGGGGCCACTATGGCTACACCTTC.

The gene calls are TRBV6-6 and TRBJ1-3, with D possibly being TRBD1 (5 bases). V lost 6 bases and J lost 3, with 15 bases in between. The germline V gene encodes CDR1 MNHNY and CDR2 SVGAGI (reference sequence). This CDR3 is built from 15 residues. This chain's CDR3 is CASRDTLGFGNTIYF. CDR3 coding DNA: TGTGCCAGCAGGGACACTCTAGGCTTTGGAAACACCATATATTTT.

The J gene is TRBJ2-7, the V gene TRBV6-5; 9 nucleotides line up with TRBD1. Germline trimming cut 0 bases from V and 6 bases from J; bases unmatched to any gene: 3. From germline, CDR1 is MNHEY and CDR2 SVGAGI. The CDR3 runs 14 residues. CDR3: CASSYSSTGGEQYF. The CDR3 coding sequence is TGTGCCAGCAGTTACTCCTCGACAGGGGGCGAGCAGTACTTC.

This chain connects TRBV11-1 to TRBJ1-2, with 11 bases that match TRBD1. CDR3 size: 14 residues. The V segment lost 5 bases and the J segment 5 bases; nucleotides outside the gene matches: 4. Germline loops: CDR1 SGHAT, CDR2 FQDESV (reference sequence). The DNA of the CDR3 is TGTGCCAGCAGCGCGGACAGGGGGCTGTATGGCTACACCTTC. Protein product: CASSADRGLYGYTF.

The CDR3 loop is CASSQIQGSGNTIYF. CDR3 nucleotides: TGTGCCAGCAGCCAAATTCAGGGATCTGGAAACACCATATATTTT. The V gene is TRBV7-6, the J gene TRBJ1-3; weak D call: TRBD1 (5 bases). V was clipped by 5 bases and J by 1 base, with 12 bases between them. This CDR3 comprises 15 residues. CDR1 SGHVS and CDR2 FNYEAQ come from the germline V gene.

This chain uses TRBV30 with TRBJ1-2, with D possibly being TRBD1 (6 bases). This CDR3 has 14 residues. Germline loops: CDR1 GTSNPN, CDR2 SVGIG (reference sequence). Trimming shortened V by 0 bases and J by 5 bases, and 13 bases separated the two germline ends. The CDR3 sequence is CAWSVPGDPYGYTF. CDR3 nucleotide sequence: TGTGCCTGGAGTGTACCAGGGGACCCTTATGGCTACACCTTC.

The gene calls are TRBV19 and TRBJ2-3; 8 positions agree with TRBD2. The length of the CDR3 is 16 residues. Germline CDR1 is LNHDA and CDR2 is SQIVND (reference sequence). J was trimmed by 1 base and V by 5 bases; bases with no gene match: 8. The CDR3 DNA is TGTGCCAGTAGTGGGGTTAGTAGCGGGGGCACAGATACGCAGTATTTT. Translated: CASSGVSSGGTDTQYF.

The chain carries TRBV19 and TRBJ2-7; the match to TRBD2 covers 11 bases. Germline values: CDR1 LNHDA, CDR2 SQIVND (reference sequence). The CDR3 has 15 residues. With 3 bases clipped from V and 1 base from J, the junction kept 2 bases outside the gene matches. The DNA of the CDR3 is TGTGCCAGTAGTATTGGGACTAGCGGATCCTACGAGCAGTACTTC. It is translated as CASSIGTSGSYEQYF.

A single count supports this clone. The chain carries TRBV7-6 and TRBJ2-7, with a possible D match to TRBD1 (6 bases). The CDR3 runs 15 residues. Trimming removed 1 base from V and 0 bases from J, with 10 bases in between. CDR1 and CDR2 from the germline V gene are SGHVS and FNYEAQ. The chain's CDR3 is CASSLGQDTSYEQYF. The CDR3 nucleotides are TGTGCCAGCAGCTTAGGACAGGATACCTCCTACGAGCAGTACTTC. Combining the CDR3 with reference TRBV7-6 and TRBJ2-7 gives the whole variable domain GAGVSQSPRYKVTKRGQDVALRCDPISGHVSLYWYRQALGQGPEFLTYFNYEAQQDKSGLPNDRFSAERPEGSISTLTIQRTEQRDSAMYRCASSLGQDTSYEQYFGPGTRLTVT.

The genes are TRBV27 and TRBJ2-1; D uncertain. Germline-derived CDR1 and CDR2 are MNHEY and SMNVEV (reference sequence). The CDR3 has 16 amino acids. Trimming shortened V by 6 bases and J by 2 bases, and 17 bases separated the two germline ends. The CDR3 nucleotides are TGTGCCAGCAGCCCCACACGGGCTTACCCCTACAATGAGCAGTTCTTC. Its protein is CASSPTRAYPYNEQFF.

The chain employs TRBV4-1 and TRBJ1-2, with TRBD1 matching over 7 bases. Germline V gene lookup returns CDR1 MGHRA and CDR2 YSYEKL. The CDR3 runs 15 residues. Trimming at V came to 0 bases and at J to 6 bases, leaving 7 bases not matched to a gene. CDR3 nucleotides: TGCGCCAGCAGCCAAGATCAGGGGGTCGCAAATGGCTACACCTTC. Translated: CASSQDQGVANGYTF.

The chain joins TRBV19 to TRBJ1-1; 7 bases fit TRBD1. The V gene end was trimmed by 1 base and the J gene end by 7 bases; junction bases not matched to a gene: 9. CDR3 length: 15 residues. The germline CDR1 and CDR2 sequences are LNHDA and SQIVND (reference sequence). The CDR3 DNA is TGTGCCAGTAGTATAGGGAACAGGGGCGTTCATGAAGCTTTCTTT. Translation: CASSIGNRGVHEAFF.